This T cell receptor (beta chain) appears in the sequencing data of a study of T cell responses to AZD1222 COVID-19 vaccine. Study-wide points: In the spike-specific TCR repertoire, nearly half reportedly target unmutated variant regions.

Trimming took off 6 bases at V and 0 bases at J, with 13 bases between the two ends. This CDR3 spans 15 amino acids. Germline loops: CDR1 SNHLY, CDR2 FYNNEI. Using immunoSEQ multiplex PCR, the repertoire was profiled, and TCRdb retains in-frame clones only, with some absent. The table lists some 150,000 clones, 88% of them singletons, with roughly 16% in the top ten. Points on this clone: Its antigen is not identified.

The chain uses TRBV2 and TRBJ2-3; D unresolved. Material: peripheral blood, obtained on day 0 of AZD1222 vaccination. This clonotype was obtained from an adult in good health. Here the CDR3 reads CASRLEYTSTDTQYF. In nucleotides, the CDR3 is TGTGCCAGCAGGTTGGAGTATACTAGCACAGATACGCAGTATTTT.